This T cell receptor beta chain originates from a study of blood T cell repertoires in COVID-19 (dated by TCRdb to about 2020). In terms of the full investigation: Samples covering the acute and convalescent phases of COVID-19 were provided by collaborators in the United States, Italy and Spain. The material from the prospective study consisted of cDNA or gDNA derived from T cells, B-cell-depleted T cells, or PBMCs. Sample metadata almost always included a de-identified subject ID, COVID-19 status, age in years and sex. Where HLA class I and class II types were available, the types were taken from metadata supplied by the sample provider, not from assay-based typing. The samples were drawn from two sources: the first 160 participants of the ongoing ImmuneRACE study, and some 1,300 subjects contributed by 6 global collaborators. The repertoires were released in a freely available public database intended as a resource for research on the immune response to SARS-CoV-2. The dataset comprised deeply sampled blood TCRbeta repertoires from subjects exposed to, actively infected with, or recovered from COVID-19. What the authors observed across the whole study: The amount of clinical and demographic metadata varied by source and participant and was provided uncurated.

Comment on this clone: Its recognized antigen is unknown. Base-call qualities are not available, and no considerably larger clone is one nucleotide away.

TCRbeta CDR3 regions were amplified from genomic DNA by means of the immunoSEQ Assay, a bias-controlled multiplex PCR. As for how the authors treated the data: Within the assay, amplification of reference gene primers was used to estimate how many nucleated cells each sample contained. Sequence reads were collapsed and filtered to measure the absolute abundance of every unique TCRbeta CDR3 rearrangement. Productive Simpson clonality was computed per sample as the square root of Simpson's diversity index over productive rearrangements. TCRdb took over this immuneACCESS table, retaining in-frame rearrangements with V and J assigned. Such tables are incomplete; in checked studies, under half of the missing clones stem from an unresolved V gene, and the remainder is unexplained. That table is the source of V, J and clone size, and D and trimming were worked out from the DNA. This sample comprises about 390,000 clones, about 90% of them detected only once. Jointly, the top ten make up 2.3% of the sample.

At one collaborating source in Seattle, patients were enrolled during active infection and were followed longitudinally through the course of disease. Collaborating institutions collected whole blood in K2EDTA tubes following their own protocols. Collaborator samples were shipped for TCRbeta analysis as frozen whole blood, isolated PBMCs, or DNA extracted from either sample type. The sequencing sample was made of peripheral blood. This sequence was found in a woman aged 60-70 years with COVID-19, enrolled during active disease.

The DNA sequence is given as TGTGCCAGCAGCCAAGACCGCGGGGGGGCCGTCGCAGATACGCAGTATTTT. Translated, this gives CASSQDRGGAVADTQYF. Recombination joined TRBV4-2 with TRBJ2-3, with TRBD2 identical over 9 junction bases. The CDR3 contains 17 residues, cysteine and phenylalanine counted. Of the read, only the CDR3 DNA is kept; its 51 bases are in frame from base 1. CDR1 LGHNA and CDR2 YNFKEQ were looked up in the germline V gene. After removal of 0 bases from V and 4 bases from J, the junction retains 8 bases not matched to a gene.